This entry lists 20 T cell receptor beta chains sequenced from one sample in a study of OX40 agonist ivuxolimab in advanced cancers. This table comes from immunoSEQ multiplex PCR, and its TCRdb copy is limited to in-frame clones, with some not included. The data contain under 85,000 clones, about nine tenths of them singletons. The source material was CD4+ or CD8+ T cells sorted from blood, sampled in a trial of the OX40 agonist ivuxolimab. The origin of the receptors is an adult with an advanced solid tumor such as melanoma, head and neck, liver or kidney cancer.

This clone occurred a few times. This chain joins TRBV9 and TRBJ1-6; D remains ambiguous. Germline CDR1 and CDR2: SGDLS and YYNGEE. Trimming took 0 bases from V and 10 from J, leaving 14 bases between them. The CDR3 loop spans 15 amino acids. CDR3 in DNA: TGTGCCAGCAGCGTAGCTGGTGGAGATGGCTCACCCCTCCACTTT. This encodes CASSVAGGDGSPLHF.

The chain links TRBV5-5 to TRBJ1-5; no clear D gene. V lost 2 bases, J lost 5 bases, and 8 bases lay in between. CDR3 length: 13 amino acids. The germline gives CDR1 SGHKS, CDR2 YYEKEE (reference sequence). For the CDR3, the DNA is TGTGCCAGCAGCTTCACTAGAGATCAGCCCCAGCATTTT. Amino acids: CASSFTRDQPQHF.

The chain employs TRBV7-2 and TRBJ2-5; D is perhaps TRBD2 (5 bases). The CDR3 loop spans 15 amino acids. CDR1 is SGHTA and CDR2 is FQGNSA in the germline V gene. Trimming cost V 3 bases and J 0 bases, with 11 bases left between them. The CDR3 protein is CASSLRRENQETQYF. CDR3 bases: TGTGCCAGCAGCTTGCGACGGGAAAACCAAGAGACCCAGTACTTC. The full variable domain, its missing parts supplied by reference TRBV7-2 and TRBJ2-5, is GAGVSQSPSNKVTEKGKDVELRCDPISGHTALYWYRQSLGQGLEFLIYFQGNSAPDKSGLPSDRFSAERTGGSVSTLTIQRTQQEDSAVYLCASSLRRENQETQYFGPGTRLLVL.

J is TRBJ1-1 and V is TRBV7-2, with no clear D. CDR1 is SGHTA, CDR2 FQGNSA, per germline. With 6 bases removed from V and 1 base from J, the gap between germline ends came to 12 bases. The CDR3 totals 14 residues. The CDR3 is CASSMTRTNTEAFF. In DNA, the CDR3 is TGTGCCAGCAGTATGACGCGTACGAACACTGAAGCTTTCTTT.

The chain recombines TRBV6-1 with TRBJ2-7; 9 positions agree with TRBD2. From germline, CDR1 is MNHNS and CDR2 SASEGT. This CDR3 region has 14 residues. The J segment lost 2 bases and the V segment lost 5 bases, leaving 4 bases of the junction unmatched. The CDR3 region is CASSIAGATYEQYF. CDR3 nucleotide sequence: TGTGCCAGCAGTATAGCGGGAGCGACCTACGAGCAGTACTTC.

The CDR3 DNA reads TGTGCCAGCAGCTCGGTCGGGCTTGAGCAGTTCTTC. Translated: CASSSVGLEQFF. The rearrangement links TRBV11-3 to TRBJ2-1; no definite D call. The length of the CDR3 is 12 residues. Trimming cost V 4 bases and J 9 bases, with 10 bases left between them. In germline, CDR1 is SGHNT, CDR2 YENEEA.

The chain recombines TRBV10-3 with TRBJ1-2; no clear D gene. Deletions cut 6 bases from V and 7 bases from J, with 24 bases between. Germline-derived CDR1 and CDR2 are ENHRY and SYGVKD. The CDR3 is made up of 16 amino acids. The CDR3 is CAIRQTIMGGVSGYTF. CDR3 bases: TGTGCCATCAGACAAACGATCATGGGAGGCGTTAGTGGCTACACCTTC.

This chain joins TRBV5-1 and TRBJ2-1; no clear D gene. CDR3 length: 13 amino acids. From germline, CDR1 is SGHRS and CDR2 YFSETQ. Trimming took off 5 bases at V and 9 bases at J, with 15 bases between the two ends. The CDR3 nucleotides read TGCGCCAGCAGGGACCGGGTCAGTCCTGAGCAGTTCTTC. This codes for CASRDRVSPEQFF.

This CDR3 reads CAAKPRDRTYEQYF. In DNA form, the CDR3 reads TGTGCCGCAAAACCCCGGGACAGGACCTACGAGCAGTACTTC. The V call is TRBV6-6, the J call TRBJ2-7; 8 bases match TRBD1. Germline-derived CDR1 and CDR2 are MNHNY and SVGAGI (reference sequence). Unmatched junction bases numbered 11, after V lost 11 bases and J lost 2 bases. The CDR3 runs 14 residues.

CDR3: CASRETAYQETQYF. The CDR3 bases are TGTGCCAGCAGAGAGACAGCGTACCAAGAGACCCAGTACTTC. The chain employs TRBV2 and TRBJ2-5; D may be TRBD1 (5 bases). There are 14 residues in the CDR3. Trimming stripped 6 bases from V and 0 bases from J, with 11 bases between. CDR1 is SNHLY, CDR2 FYNNEI, per germline.

V gene TRBV6-1 combines with J gene TRBJ2-5; D may be TRBD1 or TRBD2 (5 bases each). Trimming removed 5 bases at V and 6 bases at J, with 13 bases between. The CDR3 consists of 13 residues. Germline V gives CDR1 MNHNS, CDR2 SASEGT. The CDR3 here is CASSFGLGQTQYF. The DNA of the CDR3 is TGTGCCAGCAGTTTCGGACTGGGACAGACCCAGTACTTC.

The rearrangement uses TRBV6-6 and TRBJ1-2, with D uncertain. Germline-derived CDR1 and CDR2 are MNHNY and SVGAGI (reference sequence). The V end lost 0 bases, the J end lost 5 bases, and 10 bases lay between the germline ends. This CDR3 is built from 14 residues. The CDR3 loop reads CASSYSPGLYGYTF. For the CDR3, the DNA is TGTGCCAGCAGTTACTCCCCGGGGTTGTATGGCTACACCTTC.

The chain is built from TRBV7-3 and TRBJ2-7; the match to TRBD1 covers 10 bases. Trimming removed 2 bases from V and 4 bases from J; junction bases left unmatched: 2. Germline values: CDR1 SGHTA, CDR2 FQGTGA. This CDR3 has 14 residues. CDR3 nucleotide sequence: TGTGCCAGCAGCTTAGACAGGGGGCCGTACGAGCAGTACTTC. As protein: CASSLDRGPYEQYF.

The J gene is TRBJ1-5, the V gene TRBV11-2; D is undetermined. Between the trimmed V and J ends, which lost 0 bases and 0 bases, there was a span of 21 bases. The length of the CDR3 is 20 residues. Germline V lookup: CDR1 SGHAT, CDR2 FQNNGV. The CDR3 is CASSLDLSGMARYSNQPQHF. For the CDR3, the DNA is TGTGCCAGCAGCTTAGATCTTTCTGGGATGGCGCGATATAGCAATCAGCCCCAGCATTTT.

The V and J genes are TRBV29-1 and TRBJ1-2; D is possibly TRBD1 (5 bases). The germline CDR1 and CDR2 sequences are SQVTM and ANQGSEA. CDR3 size: 12 residues. V lost 3 bases to trimming and J lost 7 bases, with 12 bases between them. In nucleotides, the CDR3 is TGCAGCGTTGAGGGGCGGGGAGGTGGCTACACCTTC. It encodes CSVEGRGGGYTF.

The V gene is TRBV18, the J gene TRBJ2-4; possible D gene TRBD2, 6 bases. Germline V lookup: CDR1 KGHSH, CDR2 LQKENI. Trimming cost V 5 bases and J 12 bases, with 20 bases left between them. The CDR3 is made up of 14 amino acids. Written as DNA, the CDR3 is TGTGCCAGCTCAAAGGGAGATGGCCGGGGGTCTCAGTACTTC. It is translated as CASSKGDGRGSQYF.

This sequence joins TRBV28 and TRBJ1-2; D may be TRBD1 (5 bases). V was shortened by 2 bases and J by 5 bases, with 15 bases between the two germline ends. The germline CDR1 and CDR2 sequences are MDHEN and SYDVKM. CDR3 length: 15 residues. The CDR3 is CASSLGGLGDYGYTF. The CDR3 bases are TGTGCCAGCAGTTTAGGGGGACTAGGAGATTATGGCTACACCTTC.

The chain has TRBV7-9 and TRBJ1-2, with D perhaps TRBD1 (6 bases). The CDR3 is 16 residues long. V was shortened by 4 bases and J by 2 bases, with 17 bases between the two germline ends. CDR1 is SEHNR and CDR2 is FQNEAQ in the germline V gene (reference sequence). In nucleotides, the CDR3 is TGTGCCAGCAGCTACCGACTACAGGGATCGAACTATGGCTACACCTTC. As protein: CASSYRLQGSNYGYTF.

This clone has a single count. The chain employs TRBV28 and TRBJ1-2; the D is unclear. Trimming pared 2 bases from V and 7 bases from J, leaving 11 bases between. This CDR3 has 13 amino acids. Per germline, CDR1 MDHEN and CDR2 SYDVKM. In DNA, the CDR3 is TGTGCCAGCAGTTTAAGGGCAGGCCTTGGCTACACCTTC. Translated: CASSLRAGLGYTF.

This rearrangement joins TRBV27 to TRBJ1-1, with a tentative D call TRBD1 (5 bases). This CDR3 comprises 14 residues. Germline V CDR1 and CDR2: MNHEY, SMNVEV (reference sequence). Between the trimmed V and J ends, which lost 5 bases and 2 bases, there was a span of 12 bases. The CDR3 coding sequence is TGTGCCAGCAGTCCCGGGACGTTCAACACTGAAGCTTTCTTT. Its protein is CASSPGTFNTEAFF.